This TCR beta chain is drawn from a study of shared clonotypes between healthy human individuals (dated by TCRdb to 2019 to 2021). Describing the broader study: Three men and a couple of women, aged 18 to 49 years, made up the cohort. For each donor, CD4 naive and CD4 memory were each run on three plates, CD8 naive on two plates, and CD8 memory on one plate. To estimate repertoire size and how much clonotypes are shared between individuals, the study performed deep sequencing of blood TCR repertoires from a handful of healthy adults. To increase sequencing depth and limit assay-specific biases, TCR repertoire library preparation and sequencing were carried out by different laboratories using diverse techniques. Between about 0.85 and 9.5 billion PBMCs per donor were obtained by leukapheresis.

With regard to this clone: This clone's antigen is unknown. It has no much larger one-base neighbor in the sample; base qualities were not kept.

Using the deep immunoSEQ assay, TCR CDR3 regions were amplified from genomic DNA by multiplex PCR. For each cell subset, the extracted genomic DNA was distributed evenly across all wells of several immunoSEQ 96-well plates, and each plate served as one replicate. For sorted subsets, 200 ng of genomic DNA, equivalent to some 30,000 T cell genomes, went into each replicate PCR. Purified libraries were quantified with a Qubit 3.0 fluorometer, sized on a Bioanalyzer 2100, and re-quantified with the KAPA Library Quantification kit. Every immunoSEQ 96-well plate was sequenced on a dedicated single-read 150-cycle Illumina NextSeq 550 flow cell. The study's own analysis went as follows. The immunoSEQ output contained only junctional sequences without quality scores, so filtering could not match that applied to full-length reads. Sequences were annotated with PyIR, a Python wrapper for IgBLAST v1.9, using IMGT germline references to assign V/J genes and CDR3. Any read was removed if the V/J assignment was weak (E-value above 1e-6), the CDR3 was missing, or the read contained stop codons, out-of-frame junctions, or ambiguous translated residues. V3J clonotypes were defined as sequences sharing the same inferred V gene, J gene, and CDR3 amino acid sequence. To compute the percentage overlap between repertoires, the number of shared unique clonotypes was divided by the size of the smaller repertoire. Repertoire richness was assessed with RTK rarefaction, the Chao1 estimator, and Recon v2.1 estimates of unobserved clonotypes. Generation probabilities were computed with OLGA for all TCRbeta clonotypes obtained by the gDNA method from a few donors. TCRdb limited this immuneACCESS table to in-frame rearrangements with V and J called. A share of clones is missing; checked studies link under half to unresolved V genes, and the rest is unexplained. V and J calls and clone size come straight from that table; D and trimming were deduced from the DNA. In all, the sample holds around 690,000 clones, and about 90% of those were seen once. 30% to 40% of the sample is taken by the ten largest.

What the authors observed across the whole study: Rarefaction of sorted-subset datasets indicated incomplete sequencing despite the large sequencing depth. Across a handful of donors, about 5% of naive CD4, 3% to 3.5% of naive CD8, about 2.3% of memory CD4, and approximately 0.4% of memory CD8 clonotypes were shared. Clonotypes shared by all four sorted-subset donors showed higher generation probabilities than non-shared clonotypes. The small number of donors limited the genetic and exposure-history diversity represented. Naive subsets generally had larger estimated clonotype richness than memory subsets did. Pairwise subsampling indicated that sequencing depth was expected to affect the degree of clonotype sharing among donors. Sampling was restricted to blood, and TCR repertoires in tissues likely differ from the TCR repertoires found in blood.

Healthy HIV-negative adults with no recently reported acute infections or vaccinations were included as donors. Every donor was a Caucasian adult residing in Nashville, Tennessee, USA. CD8 memory samples consisted of magnetically selected CD45RO+ cells combined with CCR7-negative CD45RA+ effector memory (TemRA) cells. After blood collection by leukapheresis, PBMCs were isolated using Ficoll-Histopaque density gradient centrifugation and then cryopreserved in the vapor phase of liquid nitrogen. Purity and quantity of every magnetically sorted T cell population were checked by analytical flow cytometry. Genomic DNA was isolated from each sorted fraction and quantified by UV absorbance on a Nanodrop 2000c. This clonotype originated in a man aged 18 to 35 in good health. Some clones in this sample may be carry-over from other donors' samples. The sample taken for sequencing was memory CD8+ T cells from PBMCs. The cell subset or site label on this specimen signifies: CD45RO+ cells pooled with CCR7-negative TemRA cells.

The CDR3 region: CSVENISVAGHSYEQYF. In nucleotide form, the sequence is TGCAGCGTTGAAAACATCTCGGTAGCGGGTCACTCCTACGAGCAGTACTTC. The V and J segments used are TRBV29-1 and TRBJ2-7; a stretch of 7 junction bases matches TRBD2. The CDR3 measures 17 amino acids from cysteine to phenylalanine. The only DNA kept is the CDR3, 51 bases in frame from the first base. From the germline V gene, CDR1 is SQVTM and CDR2 is ANQGSEA. V ends up 2 bases short and J 0 bases short, with an unmatched junction base count of 13.